The 25 T cell receptor beta chains given below trace back to one sample, sequenced in a study of vaccination and CD4 T cells after COVID-19. No antigen is known for these receptors. The Oncomine TCR Beta short-read assay was applied to DNA of cultured CD4+ T cells. TCRdb re-analysed the PCR reads in MiXCR, keeping a single row per CDR3 protein. The sample lists fewer than 20,000 distinct CDR3 sequences, approximately 45% seen once, with around 20% in the top ten. Indicated time point: late sampling 161 to 241 days after vaccination in three convalescent patients. This sample's treatment: approximately 10-day PBMC culture with coronavirus spike peptide pools or control peptides (ViraFEST assay). The starting material was CD4+ T cells from blood, cultured in vitro, obtained about 7 months after SARS-CoV-2 vaccination. The receptors stem from a human donor who had recovered from COVID-19.

This chain uses TRBV20-1 with TRBJ1-1; D call uncertain. Germline CDR1 is DFQATT and CDR2 is SNEGSKA (reference sequence). The V end was cut by 6 bases, the J end by 8 bases, with 19 bases between. The CDR3 sequence is 13 residues long. The CDR3 loop reads CSADAPSFQEAFF. The CDR3 DNA reads TGCAGTGCCGACGCACCATCATTTCAAGAAGCTTTCTTT.

The chain links TRBV7-2 to TRBJ2-5, with D uncertain. Germline CDR1 reads SGHTA; CDR2 reads FQGNSA. The CDR3 totals 11 residues. Trimming took off 5 bases at V and 4 bases at J, with 5 bases between the two ends. The CDR3 sequence is CASSDRETQYF. Here the CDR3 DNA reads TGTGCCAGCAGCGACCGAGAGACCCAGTACTTC.

The chain joins TRBV20-1 to TRBJ2-7; 7 bases agree with TRBD2. With V trimmed by 0 bases and J by 1 base, 6 bases remained unmatched. The CDR3 is 15 amino acids. Germline V gene lookup returns CDR1 DFQATT and CDR2 SNEGSKA (reference sequence). CDR3 residues: CSARDTSALSYEQYF. For the CDR3, the DNA is TGCAGTGCTAGAGATACTAGCGCTTTGTCCTACGAGCAGTACTTC.

The V call is TRBV6-2 or TRBV6-3, the J call TRBJ1-2, with a tentative D call TRBD1 (6 bases). CDR1 MNHEY and CDR2 SVGEGT come from the germline V gene. This CDR3 contains 15 residues. The V gene lost 0 bases and the J gene lost 8 bases, with 16 bases spanning the gap. In DNA form, the CDR3 reads TGTGCCAGCAGTTACTCGATACCAGGGGTTGGCGGCTACACCTTC. Translated, it gives CASSYSIPGVGGYTF.

V gene TRBV6-2 or TRBV6-3 combines with J gene TRBJ2-3, with D possibly being TRBD2 (5 bases). CDR1 and CDR2 from the germline V gene are MNHEY and SVGEGT. The ends were cut back, 6 bases at V and 2 bases at J, with 21 bases in the middle. The CDR3 loop spans 17 amino acids. The CDR3 here is CASRDRTGRLHTDTQYF. As DNA, the CDR3 is TGTGCCAGCAGGGACCGAACGGGGAGACTGCACACAGATACGCAGTATTTT.

This clonotype has more than one count but fewer than ten. This chain connects TRBV20-1 to TRBJ1-1, with unresolved D. The CDR3 covers 11 residues. Germline CDR1 reads DFQATT; CDR2 reads SNEGSKA (reference sequence). Trimming removed 6 bases from V and 7 bases from J, with 12 bases in between. The CDR3 region has the DNA TGCAGTGCACAGAAACTGATTGAAGCTTTCTTT. The encoded protein is CSAQKLIEAFF.

This clonotype occurred a few times. The chain joins TRBV20-1 to TRBJ1-6, with D uncertain. Trimming removed 0 bases from V and 6 bases from J, with 6 bases in between. Germline lookup yields CDR1 DFQATT and CDR2 SNEGSKA (reference sequence). The CDR3 consists of 13 residues. CDR3 amino acids: CSARDPGNSPLHF. DNA for the CDR3: TGCAGTGCTAGAGATCCTGGTAATTCACCCCTCCACTTT.

This clonotype appeared once. The chain employs TRBV20-1 and TRBJ2-1; D not certain. The V end was cut by 3 bases, the J end by 5 bases, with 8 bases between. The CDR3 totals 12 residues. The germline gives CDR1 DFQATT, CDR2 SNEGSKA (reference sequence). The CDR3 nucleotides are TGCAGTGCTAGGACGGATAACAATGAGCAGTTCTTC. It specifies CSARTDNNEQFF.

CDR3 bases: TGCAGTGCTAGTCATTCGGGGACAGGGGACGGAAAACTGTTTTTT. As protein: CSASHSGTGDGKLFF. This rearrangement joins TRBV20-1 to TRBJ1-4; the match to TRBD1 covers 10 bases. CDR3 length: 15 residues. Germline loops: CDR1 DFQATT, CDR2 SNEGSKA (reference sequence). The trim removed 3 bases at V and 10 bases at J, leaving 11 bases unmatched.

The chain uses TRBV7-2 and TRBJ2-1, with 10 bases matching TRBD2. Looked up from germline, CDR1 is SGHTA and CDR2 is FQGNSA. The V segment lost 3 bases and the J segment 8 bases; nucleotides outside the gene matches: 4. This CDR3 has 14 residues. In nucleotides, the CDR3 is TGTGCCAGCAGCTTGTTAGCGGGAGGCTATGAGCAGTTCTTC. Translated, it gives CASSLLAGGYEQFF.

This chain connects TRBV6-5 to TRBJ2-5; D uncertain. Germline loops: CDR1 MNHEY, CDR2 SVGAGI. The V gene lost 2 bases and the J gene lost 5 bases, with 15 bases spanning the gap. This CDR3 comprises 15 residues. The CDR3 DNA reads as TGTGCCAGCAGTTACGCCCATAGTTCTGTGGAGACCCAGTACTTC. Translated: CASSYAHSSVETQYF.

The rearrangement links TRBV6-1 to TRBJ2-3; 8 nucleotides agree with TRBD2. Germline assignment: CDR1 MNHNS and CDR2 SASEGT. With V trimmed by 6 bases and J by 1 base, 3 bases remained unmatched. The CDR3 has 14 amino acids. The CDR3 region is CASRRGARTDTQYF. The DNA of the CDR3 is TGTGCCAGCAGGCGGGGGGCACGCACAGATACGCAGTATTTT.

The chain is built from TRBV15 and TRBJ1-2, with D uncertain. Germline V gene lookup returns CDR1 LNHNV and CDR2 YYDKDF (reference sequence). The CDR3 length is 13 residues. Trimming pared 1 base from V and 5 bases from J, leaving 8 bases between. The DNA of the CDR3 is TGTGCCACCAGCAGAGGGACGGAATATGGCTACACCTTC. This sequence encodes CATSRGTEYGYTF. The variable domain in full, completed from reference TRBV15 and TRBJ1-2, reads DAMVIQNPRYQVTQFGKPVTLSCSQTLNHNVMYWYQQKSSQAPKLLFHYYDKDFNNEADTPDNFQSRRPNTSFCFLDIRSPGLGDTAMYLCATSRGTEYGYTFGSGTRLTVV.

This clonotype was seen more than once but under ten times. The CDR3 coding sequence is TGTGCCAGCAGCCCAACCGGGACAGGGGGCTGGTACAATGAGCAGTTCTTC. Its protein is CASSPTGTGGWYNEQFF. The gene calls are TRBV7-2 and TRBJ2-1; the match to TRBD1 covers 12 bases. Germline CDR1 is SGHTA and CDR2 is FQGNSA. The CDR3 is made up of 17 amino acids. J lost 4 bases, V lost 5 bases, and 9 bases had no gene match.

This clonotype was seen once. The chain is built from TRBV6-1 and TRBJ1-6; tentatively, D is TRBD1 (5 bases). The germline gives CDR1 MNHNS, CDR2 SASEGT. CDR3 size: 21 residues. Trimming left V 6 bases short and J 1 base short, with 28 bases between. The CDR3 nucleotides are TGTGCCAGCAGCAACCGGGACCCCAGTCCCTCCATCGGGTCCTATAATTCACCCCTCCACTTT. This codes for CASSNRDPSPSIGSYNSPLHF.

The chain joins TRBV6-5 to TRBJ2-3; D is unclear. Germline V gene sequence: CDR1 MNHEY, CDR2 SVGAGI. V was clipped by 2 bases and J by 9 bases, with 18 bases between them. This CDR3 spans 15 amino acids. The CDR3 sequence: CASSYGSALTGTQYF. In DNA, the CDR3 is TGTGCCAGCAGTTACGGTTCCGCCTTAACTGGCACGCAGTATTTT.

This clonotype was recorded a few times. The chain carries TRBV7-2 and TRBJ2-5; 8 bases map to TRBD1. Germline CDR1 reads SGHTA; CDR2 reads FQGNSA. Trimming at V came to 6 bases and at J to 4 bases, leaving 1 base not matched to a gene. This CDR3 has 12 residues. The CDR3 is CASRDRGETQYF. The CDR3, as DNA: TGTGCCAGCAGAGACAGGGGAGAGACCCAGTACTTC.

This clonotype came up a few times. This chain links TRBV24-1 with TRBJ2-7; TRBD1 matches 11 bases. The CDR3 consists of 15 residues. The germline V gene encodes CDR1 KGHDR and CDR2 SFDVKD. V lost 4 bases to trimming and J lost 5 bases; unmatched junction nucleotides: 6. CDR3 coding DNA: TGTGCCACCAGTGACGGACAGGGGGCGAAGGACGAGCAGTACTTC. Its protein is CATSDGQGAKDEQYF.

This clonotype was recorded once. The chain carries TRBV2 and TRBJ2-5, with 11 bases identical to TRBD2. Trimming at V came to 6 bases and at J to 5 bases, leaving 5 bases not matched to a gene. CDR3 length equals 14 residues. In germline, CDR1 is SNHLY, CDR2 FYNNEI. The CDR3 sequence is CASRLSGGAETQYF. CDR3 nucleotide sequence: TGTGCCAGCAGGCTTAGCGGGGGGGCCGAGACCCAGTACTTC. The full variable domain, rest sourced from reference TRBV2 and TRBJ2-5, is EPEVTQTPSHQVTQMGQEVILRCVPISNHLYFYWYRQILGQKVEFLVSFYNNEISEKSEIFDDQFSVERPDGSNFTLKIRSTKLEDSAMYFCASRLSGGAETQYFGPGTRLLVL.

The rearrangement joins TRBV6-2 or TRBV6-3 to TRBJ2-7; no firm D call. Trimming stripped 2 bases from V and 3 bases from J, with 5 bases between. The CDR3 runs 12 residues. CDR1 and CDR2 (germline): MNHEY, SVGEGT. The CDR3 is CASSYKGYEQYF. CDR3 nucleotides: TGTGCCAGCAGTTACAAGGGCTACGAGCAGTACTTC.

V gene TRBV19 combines with J gene TRBJ1-6, with 7 bases lining up with TRBD1. Germline loops: CDR1 LNHDA, CDR2 SQIVND (reference sequence). The CDR3 has 14 residues. The ends lost 7 bases at V and 8 bases at J; junction bases unmatched: 8. The CDR3 region is CASNHPTGYSPLHF. In nucleotides, the CDR3 is TGTGCCAGTAATCATCCGACAGGGTATTCACCCCTCCACTTT.

The chain is built from TRBV11-1 and TRBJ1-6; TRBD1 matches 9 bases. J was trimmed by 13 bases and V by 5 bases; bases with no gene match: 9. CDR3 length equals 14 residues. The V gene's germline CDR1 is SGHAT and CDR2 FQDESV (reference sequence). CDR3 sequence reads: CASSLNRGQSPLHF. The CDR3 coding sequence is TGTGCCAGCAGCCTAAACAGGGGGCAATCGCCCCTCCACTTT.

This clonotype occurred a few times. The chain has TRBV20-1 and TRBJ1-6; 7 bases fit TRBD1. The germline V gene encodes CDR1 DFQATT and CDR2 SNEGSKA (reference sequence). The CDR3 has 15 residues. J was trimmed by 9 bases and V by 4 bases; bases with no gene match: 12. The CDR3 DNA reads TGCAGTGCTATGGTAGCCGGGACAGCTATTTCACCCCTCCACTTT. Its protein product is CSAMVAGTAISPLHF.

The V gene is TRBV7-2, the J gene TRBJ1-5, with D tentatively TRBD1 (5 bases). Trimming pared 3 bases from V and 7 bases from J, leaving 10 bases between. CDR3 length equals 13 residues. Germline CDR1 is SGHTA and CDR2 is FQGNSA. The CDR3 nucleotides are TGTGCCAGCAGCTTGGGACCCTCGCAGCCCCAGCATTTT. Translated, it gives CASSLGPSQPQHF.

This rearrangement joins TRBV25-1 to TRBJ1-6, with D possibly TRBD1 on 5 matching bases. This CDR3 spans 13 amino acids. Germline CDR1 reads MGHDK; CDR2 reads SYGVNS. V shed 2 bases and J shed 13 bases, with 12 bases lying between them. The CDR3 here is CASSEPRGWPLHF. CDR3 coding DNA: TGTGCCAGCAGTGAACCCCGGGGGTGGCCCCTCCACTTT.